Reported below is one T cell receptor beta chain. Its antigen remains unknown. Compared with germline, one end of the junction differs, possibly owing to a read error. The source of the sample is a study of regulatory T cells in long-lasting Graves disease. Findings of the study overall: Persistent patients had a count of shared public clonotypes (approximately 3,000) that exceeded that of new patients (around 970). Favoring TRBV28, TRBJ1-2 and TRBJ2-5 was a feature seen in persistent disease.

Time point reported: newly diagnosed GD, antithyroid drugs for less than 3 months. PBMCs were the source of the RNA used for TCR sequencing. Arm-PCR of CDR3 regions and iRepertoire HTBI primers were used to build TCR beta libraries. TCRdb redid the calling of the multiplex PCR reads with MiXCR, one entry per CDR3 protein. The table has 400,000 to 500,000 distinct CDR3 sequences, 12% to 15% seen once; the top ten hold approximately 17%. This CDR3 spans 15 amino acids. Germline lookup yields CDR1 LGHDT and CDR2 YNNKEL (reference sequence). The sample was also reused in another study, on T cells in Graves' hyperthyroidism and ophthalmopathy. As that study records: Most thyroid clonotypes that were expanded above 0.001 also turned up in blood. Median prediction lead before ophthalmopathy onset was 6.5 months with the model.

The source was peripheral blood mononuclear cells (PBMCs), collected at new diagnosis, from a patient treated with antithyroid drugs. This TCR was recovered from a woman in her forties or fifties with Graves disease. The J gene is TRBJ1-1, the V gene TRBV3-1; D possibly corresponds to TRBD1 (5 bases). CDR3 region: CASSQDQGRNTGAFF. The CDR3 coding sequence is TGTGCCAGCAGCCAAGATCAGGGCAGAAACACTGGAGCTTTCTTT.